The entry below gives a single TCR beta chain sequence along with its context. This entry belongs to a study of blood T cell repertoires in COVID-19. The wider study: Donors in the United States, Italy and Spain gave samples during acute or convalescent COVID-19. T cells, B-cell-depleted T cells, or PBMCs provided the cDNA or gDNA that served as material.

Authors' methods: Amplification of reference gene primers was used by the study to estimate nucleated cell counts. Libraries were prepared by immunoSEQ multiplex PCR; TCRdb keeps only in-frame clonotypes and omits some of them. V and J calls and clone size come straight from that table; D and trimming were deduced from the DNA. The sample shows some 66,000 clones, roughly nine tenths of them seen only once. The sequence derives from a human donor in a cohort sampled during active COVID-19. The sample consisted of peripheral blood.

The CDR3 DNA sequence: TGTGCCAGCTCATGTGTGGGACAGGCAACTCAGCCCCAGCATTTT. Protein sequence: CASSCVGQATQPQHF. The genes are TRBV6-7 and TRBJ1-5; 8 positions match TRBD1. TRBV6-7 is an ORF for which the function is uncertain. This CDR3 has 15 residues. V was clipped by 8 bases and J by 6 bases; unmatched bases: 12.